Included here is one T cell receptor (beta chain) sequence, with context. CD8+CD57+ cell expansion, shown by flow cytometry, had occurred in the patients selected for sequencing. Template material for TCR beta VDJ and CDR3 profiling consisted of genomic DNA. TCRdb ran MiXCR on the reads and lists one entry per CDR3 protein. The sample holds 120,000 or so distinct CDR3 sequences, approximately 41% seen once. The CDR3 extends over 13 amino acids. V was trimmed by 11 bases and J by 9 bases, leaving 19 bases between them. CDR1 LNHDA and CDR2 SQIVND come from the germline V gene (reference sequence). The sample belongs to a study of CD8+CD57+ T cells in acquired aplastic anemia.

The sequencing input was sorted CD4+, CD8+, or CD8+CD57+ T cells (not recorded which) from PBMCs. The chain carries TRBV19 and TRBJ1-4; the D gene is possibly TRBD1 (6 bases). The sequence was obtained from a human donor with aplastic anemia. The CDR3 loop is CAAHGGARKKLFF. In nucleotides, the CDR3 is TGTGCCGCCCACGGGGGGGCTCGAAAAAAACTGTTTTTT.